There are many counts of the clone carrying this T cell receptor beta chain. Its antigen is as yet unknown. The CDR3 end falls 3 residues outside the read, so it is completed with the germline J gene. The source of the sample is a study of T cell clonality in common variable immunodeficiency. Profiled with immunoSEQ multiplex PCR; TCRdb holds only in-frame clones, not every one. This sample carries some 60,000 clones, none of them present only once. General study points: In common variable immunodeficiency, TCR beta chains reportedly carried fewer deletions and N-nucleotide insertions.

The CDR3 consists of 17 residues. Trimming removed 2 bases from V and 3 bases from J, with 19 bases in between. Per germline, CDR1 MNHEY and CDR2 SVGEGT. This receptor was taken from a person between 18 and 69 years old in good health. What was sequenced was peripheral blood mononuclear cells. V usage is TRBV6-2 or TRBV6-3 and J usage is TRBJ1-1; D gene ambiguous. The DNA read from the CDR3 is TGTGCCAGCAGTTACACCTCCTTTCGGGTGGCCCACACTGAA. Protein product: CASSYTSFRVAHTE. The CDR3 as a whole reads CASSYTSFRVAHTEAFF.